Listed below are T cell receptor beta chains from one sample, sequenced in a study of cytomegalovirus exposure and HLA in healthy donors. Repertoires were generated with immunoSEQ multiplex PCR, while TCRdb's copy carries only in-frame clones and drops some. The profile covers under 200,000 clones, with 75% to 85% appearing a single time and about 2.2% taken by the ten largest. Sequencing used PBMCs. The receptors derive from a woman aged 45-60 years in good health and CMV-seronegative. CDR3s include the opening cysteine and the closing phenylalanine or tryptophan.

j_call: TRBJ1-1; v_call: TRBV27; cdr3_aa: CASSFGLLNTEAFF
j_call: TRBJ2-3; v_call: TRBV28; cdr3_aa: CASSLAGAGVQDTQYF
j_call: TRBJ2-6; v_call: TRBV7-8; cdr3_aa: CASSRVSGANVLTF
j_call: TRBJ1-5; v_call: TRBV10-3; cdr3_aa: CAISETESNQPQHF
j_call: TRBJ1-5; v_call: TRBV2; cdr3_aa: CASRDRYQPQHF
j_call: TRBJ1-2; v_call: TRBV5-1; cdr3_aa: CASRWTENYGYTF
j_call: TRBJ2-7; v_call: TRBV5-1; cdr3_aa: CASSSTPTGEQYF
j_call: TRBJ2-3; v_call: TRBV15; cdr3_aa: CATSRERQRSTDTQYF
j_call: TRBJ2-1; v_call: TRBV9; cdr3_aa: CASSPAGVGNEQFF
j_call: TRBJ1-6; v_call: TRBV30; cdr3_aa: CAWSVENSYNSPLHF
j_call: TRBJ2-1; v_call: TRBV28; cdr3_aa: CASSSMLAGDYNEQFF
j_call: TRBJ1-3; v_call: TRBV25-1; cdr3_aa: CASTVSTVSGNTIYF
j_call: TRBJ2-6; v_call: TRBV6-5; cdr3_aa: CASIRPSGANVLTF
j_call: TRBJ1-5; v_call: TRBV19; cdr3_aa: CASSSTKQGRPQHF
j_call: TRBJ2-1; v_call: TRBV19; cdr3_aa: CASSRTSGGYNEQFF
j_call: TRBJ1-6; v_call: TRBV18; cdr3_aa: CASSPQGESYNSPLHF
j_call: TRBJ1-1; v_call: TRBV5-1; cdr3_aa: CASSWDSRNTEAFF
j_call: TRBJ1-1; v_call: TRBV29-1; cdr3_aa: CSVVPTGTEAFF
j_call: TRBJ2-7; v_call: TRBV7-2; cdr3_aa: CASSSQTSGSHEQYF
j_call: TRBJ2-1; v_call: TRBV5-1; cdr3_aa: CASSPTSGPYNEQFF
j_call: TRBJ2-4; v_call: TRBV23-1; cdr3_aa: CASSQSTSGRAWTKNIQYF
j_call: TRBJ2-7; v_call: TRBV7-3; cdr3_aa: CASSLGGDYEQYF
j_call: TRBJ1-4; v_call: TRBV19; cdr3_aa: CASSVQGASTNEKLFF
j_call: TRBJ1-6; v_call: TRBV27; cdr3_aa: CASRSSYNSPLHF
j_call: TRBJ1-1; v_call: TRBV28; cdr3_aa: CASRSGDTEAFF
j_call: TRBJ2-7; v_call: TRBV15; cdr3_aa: CATRSGGLYEQYF
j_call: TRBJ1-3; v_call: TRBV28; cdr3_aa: CASSEQGAGKGNTIYF
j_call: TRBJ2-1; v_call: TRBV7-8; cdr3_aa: CASSSGLAGGPSYNEQFF
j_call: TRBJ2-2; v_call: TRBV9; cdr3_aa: CASSVGSRITGELFF
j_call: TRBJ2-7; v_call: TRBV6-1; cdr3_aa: CASNLHGQGPYEQYF
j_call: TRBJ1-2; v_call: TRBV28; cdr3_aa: CASSFSGGEGYTF
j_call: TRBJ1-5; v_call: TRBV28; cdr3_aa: CASSSLTVQGVNQPQHF
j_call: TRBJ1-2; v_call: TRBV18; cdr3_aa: CASSPPETVTYGYTF
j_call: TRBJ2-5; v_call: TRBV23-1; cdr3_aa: CASSFNRDRGKTQYF
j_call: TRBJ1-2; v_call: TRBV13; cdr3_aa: CASSRQGATGYTF
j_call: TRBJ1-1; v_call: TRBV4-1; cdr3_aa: CASSHPGQGTEAFF
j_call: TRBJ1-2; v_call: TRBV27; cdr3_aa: CASSLQGGDYGYTF
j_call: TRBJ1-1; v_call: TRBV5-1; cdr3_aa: CASRPGTGAAEAFF
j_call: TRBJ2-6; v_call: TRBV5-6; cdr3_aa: CASSAGLASLSGANVLTF
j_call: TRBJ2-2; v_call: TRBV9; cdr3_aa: CASSVSLAGSTGELFF
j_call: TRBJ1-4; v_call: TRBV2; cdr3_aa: CASSEVRRGEKLFF
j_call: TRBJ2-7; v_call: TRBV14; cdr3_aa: CASSQTRLTYEQYF
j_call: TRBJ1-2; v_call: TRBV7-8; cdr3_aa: CASSLADRALNYGYTF
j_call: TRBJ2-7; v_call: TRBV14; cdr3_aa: CASSQTSGIPNEQYF
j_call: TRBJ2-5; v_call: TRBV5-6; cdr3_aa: CASSLLAGGRYQETQYF
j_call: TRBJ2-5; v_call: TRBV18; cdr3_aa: CASSPYLGGRRGETQYF